This T cell receptor (beta chain) was observed in a study of T cell responses to AZD1222 COVID-19 vaccine (dated by TCRdb to the early 2020s). General notes on the study: AZD1222 recipients with second doses at about 4 weeks or about 12 weeks were pooled, because spike-specific TCR depth and breadth did not differ between schedules. A total of 230 to 250 trial participants underwent TCR sequencing, of whom under 220 had received two doses of AZD1222 and approximately 26 had received two doses of the MenACWY control vaccine. Trial participants were enrolled by age into 18-55, 56-69 and 70-plus year subgroups, with around 140, 26 and 57 TCR-sequenced participants respectively. The paper as a whole reports these results and caveats: Spike-specific TCR breadth and depth rose significantly after two AZD1222 doses compared with day 0 and with MenACWY recipients. Only a handful of AZD1222 recipients were SARS-CoV-2 seropositive at baseline, limiting conclusions about previously exposed vaccinees. Most participants were white British and females outnumbered males, and the authors suggested that clonal diversity may have been underestimated. In the small 56-69-year group, the increase in depth fell short of significance, most likely because of low power. The whole spike protein was spanned by vaccine-associated CD4 TCRs, and dominant responses were seen in regions 160-218 and 743-854. Because no day 14 peak-response samples were available, repertoires were characterized only after the peak T cell response. Reportedly, almost half of the unique spike-specific TCRs recognized epitopes lying outside the regions that are mutated in the B.1.351 and B.1.1.7 variants.

Comment on this clone: This clone's antigen is unknown. Base qualities are missing; no much larger clone stands one base away.

The CDR3 starts with the cysteine, ends with the phenylalanine, and has 16 residues. Only the CDR3 DNA is retained, 48 bases long and in frame from the first base. V loses 6 bases, J loses 7 bases, and the germline ends lie 22 bases apart. The germline V gene (reference sequence) specifies LNHDA as CDR1 and SQIVND as CDR2. The CDR3 regions of human TCRbeta chains were subjected to immunosequencing. For the original study's pipeline: TCRs in the repertoires were compared against a reference library of SARS-CoV-2-specific TCRs that had been generated with the MIRA antigen-specificity platform. Breadth was defined as the fraction of unique TCRs that were SARS-CoV-2-associated. Depth was defined as the fraction of total T cells that were SARS-CoV-2-associated. Using the MIRA data, each spike-specific TCR was mapped to the spike region that the TCR reacts to and placed in a CD4 or CD8 class. Log10-transformed breadth and depth values were compared by one-way ANOVA with Sidak's multiple comparisons tests. The immuneACCESS repertoire file appears here via TCRdb, limited to in-frame rearrangements. These files lack a portion of the clones; in checked studies, under half of the deficit traces to unresolved V genes, and the cause of the others is not known. That table gives V, J and clone size, and the DNA gave D and trimming. The sample data list 80,000 to 130,000 clones, and approximately 90% of these were observed just once. The ten largest clones represent under 4% of the sample.

In the paper's terms, the time point label means: baseline before first vaccination. Vaccinee samples came from UK trials COV001 and COV002, including a single-blind randomized controlled phase 2/3 trial of AZD1222 (ChAdOx1 nCoV-19) in healthy adults. Trial participant PBMC samples were collected at day 0 and day 28 after the second dose for TCRbeta chain sequencing. The sequence links TRBV19 to TRBJ2-1; a weak D assignment points to TRBD2 (7 bases agree). The specimen was peripheral blood, collected on day 0 of AZD1222 vaccination. The TCR originated in an adult in good health. The nucleotides are TGTGCCAGTAGGCAATTTGTGGGGGGGCCTGTAAATGAGCAGTTCTTC. Protein translation: CASRQFVGGPVNEQFF.